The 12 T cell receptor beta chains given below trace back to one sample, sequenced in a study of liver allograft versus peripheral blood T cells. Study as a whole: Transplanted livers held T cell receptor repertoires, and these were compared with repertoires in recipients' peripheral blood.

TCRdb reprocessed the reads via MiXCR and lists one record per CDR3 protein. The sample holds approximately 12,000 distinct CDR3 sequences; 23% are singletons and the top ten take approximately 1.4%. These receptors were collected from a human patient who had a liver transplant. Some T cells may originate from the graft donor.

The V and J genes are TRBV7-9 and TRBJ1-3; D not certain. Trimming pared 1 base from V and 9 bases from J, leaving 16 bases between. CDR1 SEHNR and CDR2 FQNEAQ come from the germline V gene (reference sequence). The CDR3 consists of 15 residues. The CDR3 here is CASSLDIQGLGTIYF. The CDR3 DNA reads TGTGCCAGCAGCTTAGATATCCAAGGACTCGGCACCATATATTTT. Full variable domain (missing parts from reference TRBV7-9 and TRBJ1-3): DTGVSQNPRHKITKRGQNVTFRCDPISEHNRLYWYRQTLGQGPEFLTYFQNEAQLEKSRLLSDRFSAERPKGSFSTLEIQRTEQGDSAMYLCASSLDIQGLGTIYFGEGSWLTVV.

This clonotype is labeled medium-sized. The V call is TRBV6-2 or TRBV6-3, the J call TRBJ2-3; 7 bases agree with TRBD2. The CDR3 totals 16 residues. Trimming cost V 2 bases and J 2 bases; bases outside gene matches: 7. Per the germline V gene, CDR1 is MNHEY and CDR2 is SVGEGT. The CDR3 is CASSYQQGLYTDTQYF. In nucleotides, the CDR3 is TGTGCCAGCAGTTACCAGCAGGGACTATACACAGATACGCAGTATTTT.

CDR3 in amino acids: CASSQSSGRGTGELFF. In nucleotides, the CDR3 is TGTGCCAGCAGCCAATCTAGCGGGAGGGGGACCGGGGAGCTGTTTTTT. The V call is TRBV7-2, the J call TRBJ2-2; 12 bases map to TRBD2. The J segment lost 5 bases and the V segment lost 5 bases, leaving 6 bases of the junction unmatched. This CDR3 has 16 residues. Germline values: CDR1 SGHTA, CDR2 FQGNSA. The full variable domain, with the rest looked up from reference TRBV7-2 and TRBJ2-2, is GAGVSQSPSNKVTEKGKDVELRCDPISGHTALYWYRQSLGQGLEFLIYFQGNSAPDKSGLPSDRFSAERTGGSVSTLTIQRTQQEDSAVYLCASSQSSGRGTGELFFGEGSRLTVL.

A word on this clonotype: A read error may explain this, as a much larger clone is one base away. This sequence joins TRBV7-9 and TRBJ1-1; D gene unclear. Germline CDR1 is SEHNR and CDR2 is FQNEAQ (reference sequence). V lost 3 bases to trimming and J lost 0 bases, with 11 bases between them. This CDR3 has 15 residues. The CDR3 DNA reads TGTGCCAGCAGCTTTAGACAAATCCTGAACACTGAAGCTTTCTTT. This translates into CASSFRQILNTEAFF.

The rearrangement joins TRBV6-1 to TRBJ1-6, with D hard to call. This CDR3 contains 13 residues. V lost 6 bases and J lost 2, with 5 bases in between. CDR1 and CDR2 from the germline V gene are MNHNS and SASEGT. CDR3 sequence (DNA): TGTGCCAGCAGGGGTACCTATAATTCACCCCTCCACTTT. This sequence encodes CASRGTYNSPLHF.

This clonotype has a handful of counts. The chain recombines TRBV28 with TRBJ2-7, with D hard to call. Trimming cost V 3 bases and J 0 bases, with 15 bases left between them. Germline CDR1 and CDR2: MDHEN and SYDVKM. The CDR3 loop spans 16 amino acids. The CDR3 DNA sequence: TGTGCCAGCAGTTTCCGCCTCGACACCCTCTCCTACGAGCAGTACTTC. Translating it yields CASSFRLDTLSYEQYF. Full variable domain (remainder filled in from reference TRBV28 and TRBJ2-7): DVKVTQSSRYLVKRTGEKVFLECVQDMDHENMFWYRQDPGLGLRLIYFSYDVKMKEKGDIPEGYSVSREKKERFSLILESASTNQTSMYLCASSFRLDTLSYEQYFGPGTRLTVT.

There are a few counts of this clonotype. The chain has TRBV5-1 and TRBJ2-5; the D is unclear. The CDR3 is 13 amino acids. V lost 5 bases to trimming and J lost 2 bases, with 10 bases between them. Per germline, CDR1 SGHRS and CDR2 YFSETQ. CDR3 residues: CASRNGQQETQYF. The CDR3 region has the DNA TGCGCCAGCAGGAACGGTCAACAAGAGACCCAGTACTTC.

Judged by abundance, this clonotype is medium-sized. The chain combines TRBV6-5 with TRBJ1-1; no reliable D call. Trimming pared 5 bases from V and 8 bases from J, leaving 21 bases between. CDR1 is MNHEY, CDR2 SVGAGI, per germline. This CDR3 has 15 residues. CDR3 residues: CASSPTSLRAVEAFF. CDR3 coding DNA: TGTGCCAGCAGTCCAACAAGTCTGCGGGCAGTAGAAGCTTTCTTT.

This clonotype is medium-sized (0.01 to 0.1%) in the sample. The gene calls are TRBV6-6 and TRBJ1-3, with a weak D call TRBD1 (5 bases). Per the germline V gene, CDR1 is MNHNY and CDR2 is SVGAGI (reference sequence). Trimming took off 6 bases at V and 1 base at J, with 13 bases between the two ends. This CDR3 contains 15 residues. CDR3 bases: TGTGCCAGCAGCCCGTTTTGGGGGTCTGGAAACACCATATATTTT. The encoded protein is CASSPFWGSGNTIYF.

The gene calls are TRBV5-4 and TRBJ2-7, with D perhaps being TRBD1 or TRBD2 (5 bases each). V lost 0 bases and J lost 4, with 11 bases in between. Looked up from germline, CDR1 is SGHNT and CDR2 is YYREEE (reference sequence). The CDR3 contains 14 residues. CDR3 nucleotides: TGTGCCAGCAGCTTGGATTGGGGGAGTTACGAGCAGTACTTC. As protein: CASSLDWGSYEQYF.

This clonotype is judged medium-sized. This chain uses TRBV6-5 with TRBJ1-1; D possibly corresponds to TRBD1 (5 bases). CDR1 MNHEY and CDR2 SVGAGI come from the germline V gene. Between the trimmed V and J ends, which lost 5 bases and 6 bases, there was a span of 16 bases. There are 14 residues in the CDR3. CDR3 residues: CASSRGRVLAEAFF. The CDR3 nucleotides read TGTGCCAGCAGTAGGGGACGGGTCCTCGCTGAAGCTTTCTTT.

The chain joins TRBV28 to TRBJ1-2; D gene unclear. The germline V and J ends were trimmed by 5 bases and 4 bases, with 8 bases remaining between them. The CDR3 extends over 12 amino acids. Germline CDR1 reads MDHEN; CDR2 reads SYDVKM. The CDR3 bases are TGTGCCAGCAGTGTAGGGATCTATGGCTACACCTTC. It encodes CASSVGIYGYTF.